These 25 T cell receptor beta chains share one sample of origin, sequenced in a study of STAT5B mutations in CD4+ large granular lymphocyte leukemia. Here immunoSEQ multiplex PCR was the method, and the copy in TCRdb shows in-frame clones only, minus some. Of under 8,500 clones in the sample, roughly 91% were seen once. The specimen was PBMCs. These receptors all stem from a woman aged 70-85 years with CD4+ T-cell large granular lymphocyte leukemia.

This chain connects TRBV6-1 to TRBJ1-5, with a weak D call TRBD1 (5 bases). The germline CDR1 and CDR2 sequences are MNHNS and SASEGT. V lost 10 bases, J lost 0 bases, and 13 bases lay in between. The CDR3 loop spans 14 amino acids. The CDR3 DNA sequence: TGTGCCACCTCGCAGGGTTATAGCAATCAGCCCCAGCATTTT. Its protein product is CATSQGYSNQPQHF.

The chain employs TRBV27 and TRBJ2-2, with a weak D call TRBD2 (5 bases). The CDR3 consists of 14 residues. V dropped 9 bases and J dropped 6 bases, with 17 bases sitting between them. CDR1 is MNHEY, CDR2 SMNVEV, per germline (reference sequence). The CDR3 DNA reads as TGTGCCAGGAGGGTCGTTCCCCCACCCGGGGAGCTGTTTTTT. This gives the protein CARRVVPPPGELFF.

V is TRBV6-6 and J is TRBJ2-1; 8 bases align to TRBD1. V lost 2 bases to trimming and J lost 0 bases; unmatched junction nucleotides: 3. The CDR3 consists of 16 residues. Per germline, CDR1 MNHNY and CDR2 SVGAGI (reference sequence). The CDR3 spells CASSYGTGVSYNEQFF. The DNA for the CDR3 is TGTGCCAGCAGTTACGGGACAGGCGTCTCCTACAATGAGCAGTTCTTC.

This clone was counted once. The J gene is TRBJ1-4, the V gene TRBV6-1; 8 bases line up with TRBD1. V shed 4 bases and J 5 bases; nucleotides not matched to a gene: 0. Germline V gene lookup returns CDR1 MNHNS and CDR2 SASEGT. The CDR3 runs to 13 residues. The CDR3: CASSGDRNEKLFF. CDR3 in DNA: TGTGCCAGCAGTGGGGACAGGAATGAAAAACTGTTTTTT.

This sequence joins TRBV13 and TRBJ2-5, with D hard to call. Germline V gene sequence: CDR1 PRHDT, CDR2 FYEKMQ (reference sequence). The CDR3 length is 13 residues. The ends were cut back, 5 bases at V and 1 base at J, with 8 bases in the middle. The CDR3 DNA sequence: TGTGCCAGCAGCCCAGCTGCCCAAGAGACCCAGTACTTC. Protein: CASSPAAQETQYF.

This chain uses TRBV30 with TRBJ2-7; D is unresolved. CDR1 and CDR2 from the germline V gene are GTSNPN and SVGIG (reference sequence). V lost 5 bases and J lost 0, with 5 bases in between. This CDR3 has 11 amino acids. CDR3 sequence (DNA): TGTGCCTGGGGTCTCTCCTACGAGCAGTACTTC. This codes for CAWGLSYEQYF.

The V gene is TRBV5-1, the J gene TRBJ1-3; maybe TRBD1 (5 bases). Trimming pared 0 bases from V and 1 base from J, leaving 11 bases between. CDR1 and CDR2 (germline): SGHRS, YFSETQ. The CDR3 sequence is 16 residues long. In DNA, the CDR3 is TGCGCCAGCAGCTTGGAGGCAGGGTGGTCTGGAAACACCATATATTTT. Protein: CASSLEAGWSGNTIYF.

This chain uses TRBV7-2 with TRBJ2-2; 9 positions agree with TRBD2. Unmatched junction bases numbered 9, after V lost 4 bases and J lost 0 bases. Looked up from germline, CDR1 is SGHTA and CDR2 is FQGNSA. The CDR3 spans 18 residues. The CDR3 DNA reads as TGTGCCAGCAGCTCTGGTGGGGTAGCGGGGGCGAACACCGGGGAGCTGTTTTTT. Translating gives CASSSGGVAGANTGELFF.

This chain joins TRBV7-9 and TRBJ1-4, with a weak D call TRBD1 (6 bases). Trimming cost V 5 bases and J 3 bases, with 13 bases left between them. In germline, CDR1 is SEHNR, CDR2 FQNEAQ (reference sequence). The CDR3 consists of 15 residues. CDR3 sequence (DNA): TGTGCCAGCAGCCTGGGGGCAGCCCCTAATGAAAAACTGTTTTTT. Encoded protein: CASSLGAAPNEKLFF.

V usage is TRBV6-4 and J usage is TRBJ1-1; no definite D call. The V end lost 5 bases, the J end lost 1 base, and 8 bases lay between the germline ends. CDR3 length: 13 amino acids. Germline V gene sequence: CDR1 MRHNA, CDR2 SNTAGT. The CDR3 region is CASSSGGNTEAFF. CDR3 coding DNA: TGTGCCAGCAGTTCAGGCGGGAACACTGAAGCTTTCTTT.

This clone was found once. The rearrangement joins TRBV7-9 to TRBJ2-3; 7 bases agree with TRBD2. This CDR3 has 15 amino acids. Germline CDR1 and CDR2: SEHNR and FQNEAQ (reference sequence). Germline trimming cut 5 bases from V and 0 bases from J; bases unmatched to any gene: 5. In DNA form, the CDR3 reads TGTGCCAGCAGCCCGGGGGGTCCTAGCACAGATACGCAGTATTTT. As protein: CASSPGGPSTDTQYF.

The chain joins TRBV6-5 to TRBJ2-5, with 10 bases identical to TRBD2. Germline V lookup: CDR1 MNHEY, CDR2 SVGAGI. There are 14 residues in the CDR3. V shed 8 bases, J shed 5 bases, and the junction held 8 bases outside the gene matches. The chain's CDR3 is CASPVSGGLETQYF. The CDR3 bases are TGTGCCAGCCCGGTTAGCGGGGGGTTGGAGACCCAGTACTTC.

The rearrangement links TRBV9 to TRBJ2-3; D is unclear. The CDR3 loop spans 13 amino acids. Germline V gene lookup returns CDR1 SGDLS and CDR2 YYNGEE. V lost 2 bases to trimming and J lost 4 bases, with 8 bases between them. The CDR3 nucleotides are TGTGCCAGCAGCGTTAATCAGGCAGATACGCAGTATTTT. This gives the protein CASSVNQADTQYF.

The chain joins TRBV7-8 to TRBJ2-7, with 14 bases lining up with TRBD2. Germline loops: CDR1 SGHVS, CDR2 FQNEAQ. This CDR3 region has 15 residues. J was trimmed by 2 bases and V by 3 bases; bases with no gene match: 0. The CDR3 reads CASSLTSGGAYEQYF. CDR3 DNA: TGTGCCAGCAGCTTGACTAGCGGGGGGGCCTACGAGCAGTACTTC.

CDR3 sequence (DNA): TGTGCCAGCAGTTACTCGGGTAAGAACACTGAAGCTTTCTTT. Amino acids: CASSYSGKNTEAFF. The V call is TRBV6-5, the J call TRBJ1-1; no firm D call. Germline V lookup: CDR1 MNHEY, CDR2 SVGAGI. The CDR3 has 14 residues. The V gene lost 0 bases and the J gene lost 1 base, with 6 bases spanning the gap.

The rearrangement uses TRBV5-8 and TRBJ1-4; D is perhaps TRBD1 (5 bases). This CDR3 comprises 16 residues. V dropped 3 bases and J dropped 5 bases, with 17 bases sitting between them. Germline loops: CDR1 SGHTS, CDR2 YDEGEE. CDR3 protein: CASSSPYVKGNEKLFF. CDR3 DNA: TGTGCCAGCAGCTCTCCCTACGTAAAGGGGAATGAAAAACTGTTTTTT.

J is TRBJ1-2 and V is TRBV6-5; TRBD1 matches 7 bases. The CDR3 extends over 14 amino acids. Germline V lookup: CDR1 MNHEY, CDR2 SVGAGI. With V trimmed by 6 bases and J by 7 bases, 11 bases remained unmatched. The CDR3 nucleotides are TGTGCCAGCAGGGGAATCGGACAGGCAGTTGGCTACACCTTC. Its protein is CASRGIGQAVGYTF.

This clone was seen once. The genes are TRBV7-8 and TRBJ2-5; D gene uncertain. The J call may be incorrect, as the DNA end agrees better with TRBJ2-7. This CDR3 contains 13 residues. Germline CDR1 SGHVS, CDR2 FQNEAQ. CDR3 bases: TGTGCCAGCAGCTTAAAAAGGGCCAACGAGCAGTACTTC. Protein product: CASSLKRANEQYF.

The rearrangement joins TRBV5-6 to TRBJ2-3; tentatively, D is TRBD1 (8 bases). Germline V lookup: CDR1 SGHDT, CDR2 YYEEEE. The CDR3 has 16 residues. Between the trimmed V and J ends, which lost 4 bases and 5 bases, there was a span of 20 bases. CDR3 residues: CASSVQQGGRGDTQYF. CDR3 nucleotide sequence: TGTGCCAGCAGCGTACAACAGGGGGGGCGAGGAGATACGCAGTATTTT.

This clone was seen more than once but under ten times. The chain has TRBV10-3 and TRBJ2-2, with TRBD2 identical over 9 bases. Germline lookup yields CDR1 ENHRY and CDR2 SYGVKD. The ends lost 6 bases at V and 2 bases at J; junction bases unmatched: 7. The CDR3 sequence is 16 residues long. The CDR3 is CAIRGTSGRNTGELFF. The DNA of the CDR3 is TGTGCCATCAGGGGAACTAGCGGGCGAAACACCGGGGAGCTGTTTTTT.

CDR3 amino acids: CASSLGQVWEGVTEAFF. In DNA form, the CDR3 reads TGTGCCAGCAGCTTAGGTCAGGTTTGGGAAGGGGTGACTGAAGCTTTCTTT. The chain carries TRBV7-2 and TRBJ1-1, with D perhaps matching TRBD1 (5 bases). Trimming removed 1 base at V and 5 bases at J, with 20 bases between. Germline loops: CDR1 SGHTA, CDR2 FQGNSA. The CDR3 covers 17 residues.

The chain joins TRBV21-1 to TRBJ2-7; whether TRBD2, the table's D call, matches the DNA was not checked. TRBV21-1 is labeled a pseudogene. The CDR3 has 14 amino acids. CDR3 protein: CASSKAEELHEQYF. CDR3 bases: TGTGCCAGCAGCAAAGCTGAAGAACTCCACGAGCAGTACTTC.

This clone appeared a single time. The chain is built from TRBV4-3 and TRBJ1-1; D unclear. Deletions cut 6 bases from V and 0 bases from J, with 17 bases between. The CDR3 is 16 residues long. Germline values: CDR1 LGHNA, CDR2 YSLEER. The CDR3 region has the DNA TGCGCCAGCAGTCACTGGGGAGGAGGTATGAACACTGAAGCTTTCTTT. Translated, it gives CASSHWGGGMNTEAFF.

The rearrangement links TRBV19 to TRBJ1-5, with 8 nucleotides matching TRBD1. With 10 bases clipped from V and 4 bases from J, the junction kept 9 bases outside the gene matches. Looked up from germline, CDR1 is LNHDA and CDR2 is SQIVND (reference sequence). There are 14 residues in the CDR3. CDR3 amino acids: CATGQGEINQPQHF. Written as DNA, the CDR3 is TGTGCCACCGGACAGGGCGAAATTAATCAGCCCCAGCATTTT.

The chain carries TRBV7-2 and TRBJ2-7, with D unclear. The length of the CDR3 is 14 residues. Per germline, CDR1 SGHTA and CDR2 FQGNSA. Trimming removed 4 bases at V and 7 bases at J, with 17 bases between. The CDR3 is CASSSPSLLREQYF. CDR3 bases: TGTGCCAGCAGCTCCCCTTCCCTACTACGAGAGCAGTACTTC.